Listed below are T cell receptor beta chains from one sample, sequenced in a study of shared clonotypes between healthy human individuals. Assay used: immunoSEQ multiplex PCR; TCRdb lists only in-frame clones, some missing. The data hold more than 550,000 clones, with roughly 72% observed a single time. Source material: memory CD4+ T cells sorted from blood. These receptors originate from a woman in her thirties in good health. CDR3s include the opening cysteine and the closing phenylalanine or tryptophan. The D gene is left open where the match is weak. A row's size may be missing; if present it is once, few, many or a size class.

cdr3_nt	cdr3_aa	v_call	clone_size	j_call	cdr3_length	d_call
TGTGCCAGCAGTTTATCCGGGACAGGTTGGCAGCCCCAGCATTTT	CASSLSGTGWQPQHF	TRBV27	.	TRBJ1-5	15	TRBD1
TGTGCCAGCAAAAGGACAGGGGAGTGGAATGAGCAGTTCTTC	CASKRTGEWNEQFF	TRBV28	few	TRBJ2-1	14	TRBD1
TGTGCCATCAGTGCAGGACGGTTGGATGCTTTCTTT	CAISAGRLDAFF	TRBV10-3	.	TRBJ1-1	12	.
TGTGCCAGAAGCTTGGCCAGGGGACAGGGGATAGAGAGCAATCAGCCCCAGCATTTT	CARSLARGQGIESNQPQHF	TRBV5-3	.	TRBJ1-5	19	TRBD1
TGTGCCAGCAGTCAGGACTCAGCCGCCGCGAACACCGGGGAGCTGTTTTTT	CASSQDSAAANTGELFF	TRBV7-9	many	TRBJ2-2	17	.
TGCGCCAGCAGCTTGGGATATAAAAACATTCAGTACTTC	CASSLGYKNIQYF	TRBV5-1	.	TRBJ2-4	13	.
TGTGCCAGCAGCCCAATTAGCGGGAGGGTCAGTGAGCAGTTCTTC	CASSPISGRVSEQFF	TRBV7-2	few	TRBJ2-1	15	TRBD2
TGTGCCAGCATGACCCCGGGACAGGGGGATCAGCCCCAGCATTTT	CASMTPGQGDQPQHF	TRBV28	few	TRBJ1-5	15	TRBD1
TGTGCCAGCAGCTTGGGCCACGCCTCCCACAATGAGCAGTTCTTC	CASSLGHASHNEQFF	TRBV5-6	once	TRBJ2-1	15	.
TGTGCCAGCAGTGAAGAAGGGACTAGCGGGAGTGTTAATGAGCAGTTCTTC	CASSEEGTSGSVNEQFF	TRBV6-1	few	TRBJ2-1	17	TRBD2
TGTGCCAGCAGCAGACCGGGACTAGCAAGCATTAACACCGGGGAGCTGTTTTTT	CASSRPGLASINTGELFF	TRBV14	.	TRBJ2-2	18	TRBD2
TGTGCCAGCAGTTTTCCTACGAGCTCCTACAATGAGCAGTTCTTC	CASSFPTSSYNEQFF	TRBV28	.	TRBJ2-1	15	.
TGTGCCAGCAGCCCGGGGCTAGCCACAGATACGCAGTATTTT	CASSPGLATDTQYF	TRBV7-3	.	TRBJ2-3	14	.
TGTGCCAGCAACGGTGCACACAATGAGCAGTTCTTC	CASNGAHNEQFF	TRBV6-5	once	TRBJ2-1	12	.
TGTGCCAGTAGTATAAGCCCTGGAAACACCATATATTTT	CASSISPGNTIYF	TRBV19	few	TRBJ1-3	13	.
TGCGCCAGCAGCCCCGGAGGGCTTGGGGGCGGGTTCTACGAGCAGTACTTC	CASSPGGLGGGFYEQYF	TRBV5-1	many	TRBJ2-7	17	.
TGTGCCAGTAGTATAGATCGACTAGCGGGAGGAGAGACCCAGTACTTC	CASSIDRLAGGETQYF	TRBV19	.	TRBJ2-5	16	TRBD2
TGTGCCAGCAGCCCGTCTAATCACAGGGGTTCACCCCTCCACTTT	CASSPSNHRGSPLHF	TRBV28	.	TRBJ1-6	15	TRBD1
TGTGCCTGGAGGGGGGGACCGAACACCGGGGAGCTGTTTTTT	CAWRGGPNTGELFF	TRBV30	.	TRBJ2-2	14	.
TGTGCCAGTAGTGCGTTTATGAATTCGGAGACCCAGTACTTC	CASSAFMNSETQYF	TRBV19	.	TRBJ2-5	14	.
TGTGCCAGCAGCATAAGGACTAGCGGATACGAGCAGTACTTC	CASSIRTSGYEQYF	TRBV11-2	.	TRBJ2-7	14	TRBD2
TGTGCCAGCAGCTTACGGCAAAATCAGCCCCAGCATTTT	CASSLRQNQPQHF	TRBV7-6	.	TRBJ1-5	13	.
TGCGCCAGCAGCCAAGCTACTAGCGGGAAGCTGAATGAGCAGTTCTTC	CASSQATSGKLNEQFF	TRBV4-1	once	TRBJ2-1	16	TRBD2
TGCGCCAGCAGCTTGAGTGTCGGCACTAATGAAAAACTGTTTTTT	CASSLSVGTNEKLFF	TRBV5-1	once	TRBJ1-4	15	.
TGTGCCAGCAGCTGGGGTCGGGGAGGAGGCTATGGCTACACCTTC	CASSWGRGGGYGYTF	TRBV5-6	many	TRBJ1-2	15	.
TGCGCCAGCAGCCAAGATTTTCGCTACACCCGGGGAGGAGGCACTGAAGCTTTCTTT	CASSQDFRYTRGGGTEAFF	TRBV4-1	.	TRBJ1-1	19	.